The rows below give T cell receptor beta chains drawn from one sample of a study of regulatory T cells in long-lasting Graves disease. TCRdb ran MiXCR on the multiplex PCR reads and lists one entry per CDR3 protein. The sample contains around 400,000 distinct CDR3 sequences, approximately 25% of which appear only once. The starting material was peripheral blood mononuclear cells (PBMCs), obtained when the disease was refractory, from a patient treated with antithyroid drugs. These receptors were obtained from a woman aged 40 to 50 with Graves disease. Each CDR3 is given with its conserved first and last residue. D genes are given only for firm matches. Not every row has a clone size; where given, it reads once, few, many or a size class.

v_gene: TRBV2; j_gene: TRBJ2-5; d_gene: TRBD2; abundance: many; CDR3aa: CASMSAGEETQYF; CDR3nt: TGTGCCAGCATGTCGGCGGGAGAAGAGACCCAGTACTTC
v_gene: TRBV6-1; j_gene: TRBJ2-7; d_gene: .; abundance: many; CDR3aa: CASSTRGGYEQYF; CDR3nt: TGTGCCAGCAGTACACGGGGAGGCTACGAGCAGTACTTC
v_gene: TRBV28; j_gene: TRBJ2-7; d_gene: .; abundance: .; CDR3aa: CASSSKHYLYEQYF; CDR3nt: TGTGCCAGCAGCTCCAAGCATTATCTCTACGAGCAGTACTTC
v_gene: TRBV20-1; j_gene: TRBJ2-7; d_gene: TRBD1; abundance: few; CDR3aa: CSARQGAGYEQYF; CDR3nt: TGCAGTGCACGACAGGGGGCCGGGTACGAGCAGTACTTC
v_gene: TRBV5-1; j_gene: TRBJ1-1; d_gene: TRBD1; abundance: many; CDR3aa: CASSLTGEFGEAFF; CDR3nt: TGCGCCAGCAGCCTGACAGGGGAGTTCGGTGAAGCTTTCTTT
v_gene: TRBV3-1; j_gene: TRBJ1-1; d_gene: TRBD1; abundance: .; CDR3aa: CASSLRTGRKTEAFF; CDR3nt: TGTGCCAGCAGCCTCCGGACAGGGAGGAAGACTGAAGCTTTCTTT
v_gene: TRBV6-2/TRBV6-3; j_gene: TRBJ1-2; d_gene: .; abundance: .; CDR3aa: CASSTRRLPGNYGYTF; CDR3nt: TGTGCCAGCAGTACCCGAAGGCTCCCAGGGAACTATGGCTACACCTTC
v_gene: TRBV30; j_gene: TRBJ1-4; d_gene: .; abundance: few; CDR3aa: CAWRGSRRTNEKLFF; CDR3nt: TGTGCCTGGAGAGGGTCGCGACGAACTAATGAAAAACTGTTTTTT
v_gene: TRBV20-1; j_gene: TRBJ1-1; d_gene: .; abundance: many; CDR3aa: CSASGVTEAFF; CDR3nt: TGCAGTGCTTCGGGAGTCACTGAAGCTTTCTTT
v_gene: TRBV28; j_gene: TRBJ2-1; d_gene: TRBD1; abundance: few; CDR3aa: CASSLWDRVYDEQFF; CDR3nt: TGTGCCAGCAGTTTATGGGACAGGGTATACGATGAGCAGTTCTTC
v_gene: TRBV28; j_gene: TRBJ2-7; d_gene: TRBD2; abundance: many; CDR3aa: CASSLWGSGRAYEQYF; CDR3nt: TGTGCCAGCAGTTTATGGGGGAGCGGGAGGGCCTACGAGCAGTACTTC
v_gene: TRBV25-1; j_gene: TRBJ1-2; d_gene: .; abundance: many; CDR3aa: CASSGRGGYGYTF; CDR3nt: TGTGCCAGCAGTGGACGTGGTGGCTATGGCTACACCTTC
v_gene: TRBV7-2; j_gene: TRBJ2-1; d_gene: .; abundance: .; CDR3aa: CASSPPPLGNEQFF; CDR3nt: TGTGCCAGCAGCCCCCCCCCGTTGGGCAATGAGCAGTTCTTC
v_gene: TRBV28; j_gene: TRBJ2-7; d_gene: TRBD1; abundance: many; CDR3aa: CASRDRDEQYF; CDR3nt: TGTGCCAGCAGGGACAGGGACGAGCAGTACTTC
v_gene: TRBV3-1; j_gene: TRBJ2-5; d_gene: TRBD2; abundance: .; CDR3aa: CASSQDSGLAGGQETQYF; CDR3nt: TGTGCCAGCAGCCAAGACTCGGGACTAGCGGGAGGGCAAGAGACCCAGTACTTC
v_gene: TRBV20-1; j_gene: TRBJ1-5; d_gene: .; abundance: many; CDR3aa: CSARDNNQPQHF; CDR3nt: TGCAGTGCTCGGGACAACAATCAGCCCCAGCATTTT
v_gene: TRBV7-8; j_gene: TRBJ1-1; d_gene: .; abundance: many; CDR3aa: CASSLVNKNTEAFF; CDR3nt: TGTGCCAGCAGCTTAGTGAACAAGAACACTGAAGCTTTCTTT
v_gene: TRBV7-9; j_gene: TRBJ2-5; d_gene: .; abundance: many; CDR3aa: CASSLAAIQQETQYF; CDR3nt: TGTGCCAGCAGCTTAGCGGCGATACAACAAGAGACCCAGTACTTC
v_gene: TRBV19; j_gene: TRBJ1-1; d_gene: .; abundance: .; CDR3aa: CASSKAFGSGNTEAFF; CDR3nt: TGTGCCAGTAGTAAAGCTTTTGGGTCGGGGAACACTGAAGCTTTCTTT
v_gene: TRBV7-9; j_gene: TRBJ2-7; d_gene: .; abundance: .; CDR3aa: CASSLAREASLASYEQYF; CDR3nt: TGTGCCAGCAGCTTAGCGAGGGAGGCCTCCCTTGCCTCCTACGAGCAGTACTTC
v_gene: TRBV7-2; j_gene: TRBJ2-7; d_gene: .; abundance: few; CDR3aa: CASSLKQDSYEQYF; CDR3nt: TGTGCCAGCAGCTTAAAGCAGGATAGCTACGAGCAGTACTTC
v_gene: TRBV9; j_gene: TRBJ1-1; d_gene: TRBD1; abundance: .; CDR3aa: CASSANPGQGYTEAFF; CDR3nt: TGTGCCAGCAGCGCAAATCCGGGACAGGGGTATACTGAAGCTTTCTTT
v_gene: TRBV5-1; j_gene: TRBJ2-5; d_gene: .; abundance: few; CDR3aa: CASSFGGAWETQYF; CDR3nt: TGCGCCAGCAGCTTCGGGGGAGCGTGGGAGACCCAGTACTTC
v_gene: TRBV5-5; j_gene: TRBJ2-7; d_gene: .; abundance: many; CDR3aa: CASSLEAVPYYEQYF; CDR3nt: TGTGCCAGCAGCTTGGAGGCCGTACCTTACTACGAGCAGTACTTC
v_gene: TRBV19; j_gene: TRBJ1-1; d_gene: .; abundance: .; CDR3aa: CASSYMGPTEAFF; CDR3nt: TGTGCCAGTAGTTACATGGGGCCCACTGAAGCTTTCTTT
v_gene: TRBV5-1; j_gene: TRBJ1-1; d_gene: .; abundance: many; CDR3aa: CASSSRSWDTEAFF; CDR3nt: TGCGCCAGCAGCTCCCGATCCTGGGACACTGAAGCTTTCTTT
v_gene: TRBV28; j_gene: TRBJ2-7; d_gene: .; abundance: many; CDR3aa: CASSPRREQYF; CDR3nt: TGTGCCAGCAGTCCCCGACGAGAGCAGTACTTC
v_gene: TRBV11-2; j_gene: TRBJ2-7; d_gene: .; abundance: many; CDR3aa: CASTYLSGSSYEQYF; CDR3nt: TGTGCCAGCACCTACCTTTCCGGGAGTTCCTACGAGCAGTACTTC
v_gene: TRBV27; j_gene: TRBJ2-4; d_gene: TRBD1; abundance: many; CDR3aa: CASSFRQGGAKNIQYF; CDR3nt: TGTGCCAGCAGTTTCAGACAGGGTGGTGCCAAAAACATTCAGTACTTC
v_gene: TRBV20-1; j_gene: TRBJ1-5; d_gene: .; abundance: once; CDR3aa: CSARGLSGDQPQHF; CDR3nt: TGCAGTGCTAGAGGTCTGTCAGGGGATCAGCCCCAGCATTTT
v_gene: TRBV28; j_gene: TRBJ1-1; d_gene: .; abundance: many; CDR3aa: CASSFGVGAFF; CDR3nt: TGTGCCAGCAGTTTTGGTGTCGGAGCTTTCTTT
v_gene: TRBV6-2/TRBV6-3; j_gene: TRBJ2-2; d_gene: .; abundance: few; CDR3aa: CASSYSGGNPNTGELFF; CDR3nt: TGTGCCAGCAGTTACTCTGGTGGGAACCCGAACACCGGGGAGCTGTTTTTT
v_gene: TRBV5-1; j_gene: TRBJ2-7; d_gene: .; abundance: few; CDR3aa: CASSLAGTISYEQYF; CDR3nt: TGCGCCAGCAGCTTGGCTGGGACAATTTCCTACGAGCAGTACTTC
v_gene: TRBV20-1; j_gene: TRBJ1-4; d_gene: .; abundance: many; CDR3aa: CSARRRVIDEKLFF; CDR3nt: TGCAGTGCTAGAAGACGGGTGATTGATGAAAAACTGTTTTTT
v_gene: TRBV20-1; j_gene: TRBJ1-1; d_gene: .; abundance: medium-sized; CDR3aa: CSAEGTHTEAFF; CDR3nt: TGCAGTGCTGAGGGGACACACACTGAAGCTTTCTTT
v_gene: TRBV14; j_gene: TRBJ1-1; d_gene: .; abundance: .; CDR3aa: CASSPIPSGGVNTEAFF; CDR3nt: TGTGCCAGCAGCCCCATCCCCTCGGGGGGCGTGAACACTGAAGCTTTCTTT
v_gene: TRBV5-1; j_gene: TRBJ1-1; d_gene: TRBD1; abundance: .; CDR3aa: CASSWGTGIPDTEAFF; CDR3nt: TGCGCCAGCAGCTGGGGGACAGGCATTCCGGACACTGAAGCTTTCTTT
v_gene: TRBV11-2; j_gene: TRBJ1-4; d_gene: .; abundance: many; CDR3aa: CASSRIGTVATNEKLFF; CDR3nt: TGTGCCAGCAGCCGGATAGGAACAGTTGCAACTAATGAAAAACTGTTTTTT
v_gene: TRBV2; j_gene: TRBJ2-7; d_gene: .; abundance: many; CDR3aa: CASTGYYEQYF; CDR3nt: TGTGCCAGCACGGGGTACTACGAGCAGTACTTC
v_gene: TRBV2; j_gene: TRBJ2-7; d_gene: .; abundance: few; CDR3aa: CASRGALREQYF; CDR3nt: TGTGCCAGCAGAGGGGCGCTAAGGGAGCAGTACTTC
v_gene: TRBV5-1; j_gene: TRBJ2-7; d_gene: .; abundance: few; CDR3aa: CASSRESRRVDEQYF; CDR3nt: TGCGCCAGCAGCAGAGAGTCCAGAAGGGTGGACGAGCAGTACTTC
v_gene: TRBV5-1; j_gene: TRBJ2-7; d_gene: TRBD2; abundance: .; CDR3aa: CASNPGLAGGEQYF; CDR3nt: TGCGCCAGCAACCCGGGACTAGCGGGAGGCGAGCAGTACTTC
v_gene: TRBV6-1; j_gene: TRBJ1-5; d_gene: .; abundance: few; CDR3aa: CASSGADSNQPQHF; CDR3nt: TGTGCCAGCAGTGGGGCAGATAGCAATCAGCCCCAGCATTTT
v_gene: TRBV11-1; j_gene: TRBJ1-1; d_gene: .; abundance: many; CDR3aa: CASRPAGGGTEAFF; CDR3nt: TGTGCCAGCAGACCTGCGGGGGGAGGCACTGAAGCTTTCTTT
v_gene: TRBV28; j_gene: TRBJ1-1; d_gene: .; abundance: .; CDR3aa: CASTRPGVATEAFF; CDR3nt: TGTGCCAGCACCCGACCAGGGGTTGCCACTGAAGCTTTCTTT
v_gene: TRBV2; j_gene: TRBJ1-1; d_gene: .; abundance: .; CDR3aa: CASRKQGLYTEAFF; CDR3nt: TGTGCCAGCAGGAAACAGGGTTTGTACACTGAAGCTTTCTTT
v_gene: TRBV28; j_gene: TRBJ1-5; d_gene: .; abundance: many; CDR3aa: CASSDNGGANQPQHF; CDR3nt: TGTGCCAGCAGTGATAATGGGGGGGCGAATCAGCCCCAGCATTTT
v_gene: TRBV6-1; j_gene: TRBJ2-2; d_gene: .; abundance: many; CDR3aa: CASCATVNTGELFF; CDR3nt: TGTGCCAGTTGCGCCACAGTCAACACCGGGGAGCTGTTTTTT
v_gene: TRBV2; j_gene: TRBJ2-2; d_gene: .; abundance: .; CDR3aa: CASSFSGTTGELFF; CDR3nt: TGTGCCAGCAGCTTCAGCGGTACCACCGGGGAGCTGTTTTTT
v_gene: TRBV27; j_gene: TRBJ1-5; d_gene: TRBD1; abundance: many; CDR3aa: CASSPRTGGSNQPQHF; CDR3nt: TGTGCCAGCAGTCCCCGGACAGGGGGGAGCAATCAGCCCCAGCATTTT
v_gene: TRBV27; j_gene: TRBJ1-1; d_gene: TRBD1; abundance: many; CDR3aa: CASSLYAGGETNTEAFF; CDR3nt: TGTGCCAGCAGTTTATATGCAGGGGGGGAAACGAACACTGAAGCTTTCTTT
v_gene: TRBV20-1; j_gene: TRBJ1-2; d_gene: .; abundance: .; CDR3aa: CSARLQGYLWGYTF; CDR3nt: TGCAGTGCTAGACTTCAGGGATACCTTTGGGGCTACACCTTC
v_gene: TRBV7-8; j_gene: TRBJ2-7; d_gene: .; abundance: .; CDR3aa: CASSISTASYEQYF; CDR3nt: TGTGCCAGCAGCATCTCGACGGCCTCCTACGAGCAGTACTTC